These 27 T cell receptor beta chains came from one sample sequenced in a study of cytomegalovirus exposure and HLA in healthy donors. Use of 60 Vbeta and 13 Jbeta primers characterized the PCR. Assay: immunoSEQ multiplex PCR; the TCRdb copy retains only in-frame clones and omits some. The sample comprises some 150,000 clones, 60% to 85% of which are singletons, and under 2% rests with the top ten. What was sequenced was PBMCs. All receptors come from a female donor in good health and CMV-seropositive.

This chain joins TRBV29-1 and TRBJ2-1; 12 nucleotides align to TRBD1. Germline loops: CDR1 SQVTM, CDR2 ANQGSEA. V was clipped by 5 bases and J by 6 bases; unmatched bases: 11. The CDR3 contains 16 residues. The CDR3 nucleotides read TGCAGCGTTACGGGACAGGGGGCGGTTGCGAGCAATGAGCAGTTCTTC. Its translation is CSVTGQGAVASNEQFF.

This clone has a handful of counts. The J gene is TRBJ2-1, the V gene TRBV6-1, with 10 bases lining up with TRBD2. The trim removed 5 bases at V and 9 bases at J, leaving 7 bases unmatched. This CDR3 contains 14 residues. The germline gives CDR1 MNHNS, CDR2 SASEGT. CDR3 loop: CASSSGRVLSEQFF. The CDR3 DNA follows: TGTGCCAGCAGTAGCGGGAGGGTCCTTAGTGAGCAGTTCTTC.

The rearrangement links TRBV30 to TRBJ1-2, with 12 nucleotides matching TRBD1. V gave up 7 bases and J gave up 4 bases; unmatched junction bases: 16. CDR1 is GTSNPN and CDR2 is SVGIG in the germline V gene (reference sequence). The CDR3 is 17 amino acids. The CDR3: CASGTGGAPVLGYGYTF. In DNA, the CDR3 is TGTGCCTCCGGGACAGGGGGCGCCCCGGTTCTCGGCTATGGCTACACCTTC. Combining the CDR3 with reference TRBV30 and TRBJ1-2 gives the whole variable domain SQTIHQWPATLVQPVGSPLSLECTVEGTSNPNLYWYRQAAGRGLQLLFYSVGIGQISSEVPQNLSASRPQDRQFILSSKKLLLSDSGFYLCASGTGGAPVLGYGYTFGSGTRLTVV.

The rearrangement joins TRBV11-2 to TRBJ2-3, with 13 bases that match TRBD2. In germline, CDR1 is SGHAT, CDR2 FQNNGV. CDR3 size: 17 residues. The V segment lost 1 base and the J segment 4 bases; nucleotides outside the gene matches: 5. The CDR3 DNA reads TGTGCCAGCAGCTTAGGGACTAGCGGGAGTAGGCCAGATACGCAGTATTTT. The encoded protein is CASSLGTSGSRPDTQYF.

J is TRBJ1-2 and V is TRBV5-4; 10 nucleotides align to TRBD1. The CDR3 totals 13 residues. The J segment lost 7 bases and the V segment lost 3 bases, leaving 3 bases of the junction unmatched. Germline CDR1 is SGHNT and CDR2 is YYREEE (reference sequence). CDR3 coding DNA: TGTGCCAGCAGCTCGCGACAGGGGGCTGGCTACACCTTC. This codes for CASSSRQGAGYTF.

This sequence joins TRBV2 and TRBJ1-1; 9 bases match TRBD1. This CDR3 is built from 15 residues. V lost 6 bases and J lost 1; bases outside the gene matches: 6. The germline CDR1 and CDR2 sequences are SNHLY and FYNNEI. The CDR3 bases are TGTGCCAGCAGCCGACAGGGGGGAGAGAACACTGAAGCTTTCTTT. Its translation is CASSRQGGENTEAFF.

This clone was seen a handful of times. This chain joins TRBV2 and TRBJ1-5; D unresolved. This CDR3 has 13 amino acids. The germline gives CDR1 SNHLY, CDR2 FYNNEI. The ends were cut back, 4 bases at V and 7 bases at J, with 11 bases in the middle. The CDR3 nucleotides read TGTGCCAGCAGTGGAGAGTCACTACAGCCCCAGCATTTT. It specifies CASSGESLQPQHF.

This chain connects TRBV28 to TRBJ2-1; the match to TRBD2 covers 10 bases. With 3 bases clipped from V and 6 bases from J, the junction kept 2 bases outside the gene matches. The CDR3 is made up of 14 amino acids. CDR1 is MDHEN, CDR2 SYDVKM, per germline. The CDR3 spells CASSFSGGANEQFF. DNA for the CDR3: TGTGCCAGCAGTTTCAGCGGGGGGGCCAATGAGCAGTTCTTC.

The chain combines TRBV9 with TRBJ2-2; 8 bases agree with TRBD2. This CDR3 contains 16 residues. J was trimmed by 8 bases and V by 4 bases; bases with no gene match: 13. Germline CDR1 SGDLS, CDR2 YYNGEE. The CDR3 nucleotides read TGTGCCAGCAGCCCCCGCCCTAGCGGGTCTAAAGGGGAGCTGTTTTTT. Amino acids: CASSPRPSGSKGELFF.

The chain couples TRBV5-5 to TRBJ2-5; no clear D gene. The CDR3 totals 15 residues. The germline V gene has CDR1 SGHKS and CDR2 YYEKEE (reference sequence). V lost 0 bases and J lost 3, with 12 bases in between. Written as DNA, the CDR3 is TGTGCCAGCAGCTTGGCCGGTGGAACAGAAGAGACCCAGTACTTC. Amino acids: CASSLAGGTEETQYF.

The chain joins TRBV27 to TRBJ2-1; the match to TRBD1 covers 8 bases. Germline assignment: CDR1 MNHEY and CDR2 SMNVEV (reference sequence). With 0 bases clipped from V and 8 bases from J, the junction kept 6 bases outside the gene matches. This CDR3 spans 15 amino acids. The CDR3 sequence is CASSLSQGAWDEQFF. CDR3 nucleotide sequence: TGTGCCAGCAGTTTATCCCAGGGGGCGTGGGATGAGCAGTTCTTC.

This clone has just a few counts. This chain uses TRBV10-1 with TRBJ2-3; 8 bases fit TRBD2. The length of the CDR3 is 16 residues. The V gene end was trimmed by 3 bases and the J gene end by 0 bases; junction bases not matched to a gene: 5. CDR1 WNHNN and CDR2 SYGVQD come from the germline V gene (reference sequence). The CDR3 DNA follows: TGCGCCAGCAGTGACGGGGGACTAGTAAGCACAGATACGCAGTATTTT. It encodes CASSDGGLVSTDTQYF.

CDR3 nucleotides: TGCAGCGTTCACAGGGTAGGAGAGACCCAGTACTTC. It yields the protein CSVHRVGETQYF. This chain joins TRBV29-1 and TRBJ2-5; perhaps TRBD1 as D (6 bases). Trimming pared 5 bases from V and 4 bases from J, leaving 11 bases between. Germline V CDR1 and CDR2: SQVTM, ANQGSEA. CDR3 size: 12 residues.

This chain connects TRBV5-1 to TRBJ2-3; D is unresolved. This CDR3 is 12 amino acids long. Between the trimmed V and J ends, which lost 1 base and 5 bases, there was a span of 5 bases. Germline values: CDR1 SGHRS, CDR2 YFSETQ. This CDR3 is CASSLQEDTQYF. The CDR3, as DNA: TGCGCCAGCAGCTTGCAGGAAGATACGCAGTATTTT.

V usage is TRBV7-2 and J usage is TRBJ1-5; 7 bases are a match to TRBD1. V lost 1 base, J lost 2 bases, and 11 bases stayed unmatched. Germline V lookup: CDR1 SGHTA, CDR2 FQGNSA. The CDR3 consists of 18 residues. CDR3 residues: CASSLEGARVIGNQPQHF. The DNA of the CDR3 is TGTGCCAGCAGCTTAGAGGGGGCGCGGGTCATAGGCAATCAGCCCCAGCATTTT. The entire variable domain, with the rest obtained from reference TRBV7-2 and TRBJ1-5, is as follows: GAGVSQSPSNKVTEKGKDVELRCDPISGHTALYWYRQSLGQGLEFLIYFQGNSAPDKSGLPSDRFSAERTGGSVSTLTIQRTQQEDSAVYLCASSLEGARVIGNQPQHFGDGTRLSIL.

This clone was seen a few times. The chain links TRBV10-2 to TRBJ2-7; no firm D call. Trimming left V 3 bases short and J 2 bases short, with 5 bases between. The CDR3 consists of 12 residues. Germline V gene lookup returns CDR1 WSHSY and CDR2 SAAADI. The CDR3 DNA reads as TGCGCCAGCAGTGACCAAACCTACGAGCAGTACTTC. Translated: CASSDQTYEQYF.

This rearrangement joins TRBV6-6 to TRBJ2-5; 12 positions agree with TRBD1. Near its end, the DNA agrees better with TRBJ2-7, so the J call may be wrong. The CDR3 length is 14 residues. Germline lookup yields CDR1 MNHNY and CDR2 SVGAGI (reference sequence). The CDR3 here is CASSWGQGAREQYF. Written as DNA, the CDR3 is TGTGCCAGCAGTTGGGGACAGGGGGCACGCGAGCAGTACTTC.

The rearrangement joins TRBV7-9 to TRBJ1-5; no clear D. Germline CDR1 SEHNR, CDR2 FQNEAQ (reference sequence). CDR3 length: 13 amino acids. With 5 bases removed from V and 7 bases from J, the gap between germline ends came to 12 bases. DNA for the CDR3: TGTGCCAGCAGCCCCTCCCCGTCCCAGCCCCAGCATTTT. It translates to CASSPSPSQPQHF.

DNA for the CDR3: TGTGCCAGCAGTTTATCGTCGCCACCTACTGATGGCTACACCTTC. Translation gives CASSLSSPPTDGYTF. This chain links TRBV27 with TRBJ1-2; D is unclear. Germline loops: CDR1 MNHEY, CDR2 SMNVEV (reference sequence). This CDR3 contains 15 residues. The V gene lost 0 bases and the J gene lost 6 bases, with 14 bases spanning the gap.

The gene calls are TRBV11-2 and TRBJ2-1; 11 positions agree with TRBD1. V was clipped by 5 bases and J by 2 bases; unmatched bases: 2. Germline V gene lookup returns CDR1 SGHAT and CDR2 FQNNGV. CDR3 size: 15 residues. CDR3 coding DNA: TGTGCCAGCAGCAGGGGACAGGGGGCCTACAATGAGCAGTTCTTC. Amino acids: CASSRGQGAYNEQFF.

J is TRBJ2-3 and V is TRBV2; 7 bases align to TRBD2. Germline CDR1 reads SNHLY; CDR2 reads FYNNEI. CDR3 length equals 16 residues. J gave up 0 bases and V 3 bases, and 6 bases lay outside the gene matches. CDR3 region: CASSDPLSGSTDTQYF. CDR3 nucleotides: TGTGCCAGCAGTGACCCGCTTAGCGGGAGCACAGATACGCAGTATTTT. The whole variable domain, filled in from reference TRBV2 and TRBJ2-3, reads EPEVTQTPSHQVTQMGQEVILRCVPISNHLYFYWYRQILGQKVEFLVSFYNNEISEKSEIFDDQFSVERPDGSNFTLKIRSTKLEDSAMYFCASSDPLSGSTDTQYFGPGTRLTVL.

The rearrangement joins TRBV5-6 to TRBJ2-7; TRBD1 is a possible D gene (5 bases). The CDR3 is 13 residues long. Germline V gene sequence: CDR1 SGHDT, CDR2 YYEEEE. V was pared by 2 bases and J by 5 bases, with 11 bases between. This CDR3 is CASSFGRANEQYF. CDR3 nucleotide sequence: TGTGCCAGCAGCTTTGGCAGGGCAAACGAGCAGTACTTC.

The chain is built from TRBV5-1 and TRBJ1-1; D remains unclear. Germline-derived CDR1 and CDR2 are SGHRS and YFSETQ. The CDR3 has 14 residues. The ends were cut back, 1 base at V and 0 bases at J, with 7 bases in the middle. DNA for the CDR3: TGCGCCAGCAGCTTGTCCAGTTTGAACACTGAAGCTTTCTTT. This codes for CASSLSSLNTEAFF.

The chain is built from TRBV7-6 and TRBJ2-7, with 12 bases that match TRBD2. The trim removed 1 base at V and 3 bases at J, leaving 1 base unmatched. CDR3 size: 15 residues. Germline V gene lookup returns CDR1 SGHVS and CDR2 FNYEAQ. CDR3 in amino acids: CASSLGTSGNYEQYF. The CDR3 DNA reads as TGTGCCAGCAGCTTAGGGACTAGCGGGAACTACGAGCAGTACTTC.

The V and J genes are TRBV2 and TRBJ1-2, with 7 positions matching TRBD1. The CDR3 sequence is 13 residues long. Germline assignment: CDR1 SNHLY and CDR2 FYNNEI. V dropped 8 bases and J dropped 4; count of bases not matched to a gene: 7. The CDR3 DNA reads as TGTGCCAGCCCCGGGGACAGAACCTATGGCTACACCTTC. This encodes CASPGDRTYGYTF.

The chain links TRBV19 to TRBJ2-2; no clear D gene. Germline V CDR1 and CDR2: LNHDA, SQIVND (reference sequence). V was shortened by 2 bases and J by 0 bases, with 4 bases between the two germline ends. The CDR3 runs 14 residues. CDR3 sequence: CASSINTNTGELFF. The CDR3 nucleotides are TGTGCCAGTAGTATAAATACGAACACCGGGGAGCTGTTTTTT. Using reference TRBV19 and TRBJ2-2 for the parts outside the CDR3, the full variable domain is DGGITQSPKYLFRKEGQNVTLSCEQNLNHDAMYWYRQDPGQGLRLIYYSQIVNDFQKGDIAEGYSVSREKKESFPLTVTSAQKNPTAFYLCASSINTNTGELFFGEGSRLTVL.

The genes are TRBV6-1 and TRBJ1-3; TRBD1 aligns across 7 bases. Germline V gene lookup returns CDR1 MNHNS and CDR2 SASEGT. The V and J ends lost 8 bases and 4 bases, in that order; junction bases with no gene match: 2. The CDR3 contains 12 residues. CDR3 DNA sequence: TGTGCCAGCCAGACAGGGGGAAACACCATATATTTT. Its protein is CASQTGGNTIYF.